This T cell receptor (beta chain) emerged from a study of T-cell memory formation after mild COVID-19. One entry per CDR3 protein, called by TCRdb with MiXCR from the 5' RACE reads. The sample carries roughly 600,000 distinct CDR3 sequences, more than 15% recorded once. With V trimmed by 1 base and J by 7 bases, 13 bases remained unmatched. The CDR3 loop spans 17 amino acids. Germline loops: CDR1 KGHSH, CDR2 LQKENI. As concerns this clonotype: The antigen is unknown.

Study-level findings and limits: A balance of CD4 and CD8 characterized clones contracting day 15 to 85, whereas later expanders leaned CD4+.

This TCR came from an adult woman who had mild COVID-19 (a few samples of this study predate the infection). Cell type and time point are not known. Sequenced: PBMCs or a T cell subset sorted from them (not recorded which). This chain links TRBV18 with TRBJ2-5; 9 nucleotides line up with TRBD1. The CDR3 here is CASSPRKTGGLGVTQYF. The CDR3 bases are TGTGCCAGCTCACCACGCAAGACAGGGGGTCTGGGTGTGACCCAGTACTTC.